The source of this T cell receptor beta chain is a study of beta chain features in type 1 diabetes. This clone was found a few times. Its antigen remains unidentified. General study results and limits: People with Type 1 diabetes carried modestly yet significantly shorter TCRB CDR3s in all four CD4+ subsets. Patients and controls would share equally any PCR tilt toward shorter templates.

Of the isolated RNA, all was reverse transcribed, and so the sequenced material was expressed TCRB transcripts. Data came from immunoSEQ multiplex PCR; TCRdb stores just in-frame clones and leaves some out. The table lists about half a million clones, around 30% of them singletons, with more than 0.055% in the top ten. Per the germline V gene, CDR1 is MNHNY and CDR2 is SVGAGI (reference sequence). This CDR3 contains 14 residues. J lost 4 bases, V lost 3 bases, and 4 bases had no gene match. Sequenced: naive CD4+ T cells from blood. The V gene is TRBV6-6, the J gene TRBJ2-5; 8 bases match TRBD2. The receptor's source is a man younger than 35 in good health. The CDR3 region is CASSYLAGRETQYF. DNA for the CDR3: TGTGCCAGCAGTTATTTAGCGGGAAGAGAGACCCAGTACTTC.